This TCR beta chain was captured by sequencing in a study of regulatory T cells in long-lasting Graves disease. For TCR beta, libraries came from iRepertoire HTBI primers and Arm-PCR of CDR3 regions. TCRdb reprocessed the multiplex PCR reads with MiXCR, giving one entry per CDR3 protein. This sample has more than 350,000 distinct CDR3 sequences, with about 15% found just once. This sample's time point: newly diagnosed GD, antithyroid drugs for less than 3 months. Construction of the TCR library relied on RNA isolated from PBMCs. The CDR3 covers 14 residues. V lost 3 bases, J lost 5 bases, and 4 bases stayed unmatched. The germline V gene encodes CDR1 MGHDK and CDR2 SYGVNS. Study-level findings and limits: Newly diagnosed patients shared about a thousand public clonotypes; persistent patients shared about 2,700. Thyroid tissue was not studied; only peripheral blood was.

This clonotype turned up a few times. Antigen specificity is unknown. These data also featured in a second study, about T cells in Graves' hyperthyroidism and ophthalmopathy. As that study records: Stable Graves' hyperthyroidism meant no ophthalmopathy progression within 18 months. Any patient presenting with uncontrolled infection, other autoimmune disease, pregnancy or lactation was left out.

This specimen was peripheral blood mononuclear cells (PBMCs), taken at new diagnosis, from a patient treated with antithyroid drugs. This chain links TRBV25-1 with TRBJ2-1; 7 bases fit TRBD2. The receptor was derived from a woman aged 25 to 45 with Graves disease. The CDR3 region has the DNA TGTGCCAGCAGTGACCAGCGGGATGACAATGAGCAGTTCTTC. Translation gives CASSDQRDDNEQFF. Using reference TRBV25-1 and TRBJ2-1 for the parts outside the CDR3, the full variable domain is EADIYQTPRYLVIGTGKKITLECSQTMGHDKMYWYQQDPGMELHLIHYSYGVNSTEKGDLSSESTVSRIRTEHFPLTLESARPSHTSQYLCASSDQRDDNEQFFGPGTRLTVL.